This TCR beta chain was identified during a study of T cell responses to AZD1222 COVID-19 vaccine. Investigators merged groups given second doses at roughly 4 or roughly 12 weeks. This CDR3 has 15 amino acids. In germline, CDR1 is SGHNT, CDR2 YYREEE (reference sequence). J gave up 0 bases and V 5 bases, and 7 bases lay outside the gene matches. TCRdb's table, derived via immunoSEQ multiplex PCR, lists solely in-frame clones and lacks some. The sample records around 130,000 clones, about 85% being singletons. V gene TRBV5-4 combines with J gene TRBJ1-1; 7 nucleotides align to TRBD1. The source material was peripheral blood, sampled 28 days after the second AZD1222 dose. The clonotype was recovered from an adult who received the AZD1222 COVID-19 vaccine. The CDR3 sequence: CASRSGTAMNTEAFF. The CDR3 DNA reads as TGTGCCAGCAGGTCCGGGACAGCCATGAACACTGAAGCTTTCTTT.